This T cell receptor (beta chain) was documented in a study of immune evolution from preneoplasia to lung adenocarcinoma. Study-wide results and limits: Later-stage lesions appeared to have more T cells, more diversity, less clonality. Normal lung had the highest top T cell clone frequencies.

Germline CDR1 is SGDLS and CDR2 is YYNGEE. The CDR3 is 13 amino acids. V gave up 7 bases and J gave up 9 bases; unmatched junction bases: 3. Sequencing was performed with immunoSEQ multiplex PCR; in TCRdb, only in-frame clones are kept and a portion is missing. In the table there are 30,000 to 45,000 clones, 74% of which are singletons. A single count supports this clone. Its antigen is as yet unknown. Patient tissue came from resections in Japan or China, 2014–2017. After pathologic assessment, macro-dissection selected premalignant or tumor cells for extraction. Sequencing was carried out using FFPE invasive lung adenocarcinoma tissue. The source of this sequence is a person aged 55 to 69 with lung adenocarcinoma. The chain uses TRBV9 and TRBJ2-1, with 14 bases that match TRBD2. CDR3 in amino acids: CASGGLAGAEQFF. CDR3 nucleotide sequence: TGTGCCAGCGGGGGACTAGCGGGAGCTGAGCAGTTCTTC.